Below, one TCR beta chain is given with its context. The sample is drawn from a study of shared clonotypes between healthy human individuals. Germline CDR1 and CDR2: SGHNT and YYREEE (reference sequence). The CDR3 is 15 amino acids. Trimming stripped 3 bases from V and 3 bases from J, with 13 bases between. Profiling relied on immunoSEQ multiplex PCR, and the TCRdb table lists in-frame clones only, not all of them. The table records roughly 2.5 million clones, more than 80% of them present only once. The chain combines TRBV5-4 with TRBJ2-4, with D unresolved. Sample: naive CD4+ T cells sorted from blood. The subset denotes: CD45RA+ positively selected. The receptor was derived from a man younger than 35 in good health. This CDR3 reads CASSWASTGKNIQYF. The CDR3 DNA sequence: TGTGCCAGCAGCTGGGCCAGTACGGGCAAAAACATTCAGTACTTC.